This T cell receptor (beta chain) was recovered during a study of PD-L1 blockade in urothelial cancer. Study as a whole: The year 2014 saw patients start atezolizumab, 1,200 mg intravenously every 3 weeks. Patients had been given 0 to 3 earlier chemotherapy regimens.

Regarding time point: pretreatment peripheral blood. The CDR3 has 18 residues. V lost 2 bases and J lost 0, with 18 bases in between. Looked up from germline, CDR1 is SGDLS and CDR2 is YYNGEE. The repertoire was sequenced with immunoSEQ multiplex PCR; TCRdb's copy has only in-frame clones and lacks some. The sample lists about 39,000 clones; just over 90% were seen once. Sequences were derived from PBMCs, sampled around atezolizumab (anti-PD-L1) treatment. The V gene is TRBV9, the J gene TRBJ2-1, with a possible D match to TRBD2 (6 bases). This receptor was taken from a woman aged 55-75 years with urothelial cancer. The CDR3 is CASSVTDYPGSSYNEQFF. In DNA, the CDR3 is TGTGCCAGCAGCGTGACGGACTATCCGGGAAGCTCCTACAATGAGCAGTTCTTC.